The 29 T cell receptor beta chains below all came from one sample that was sequenced in a study of T-cell memory formation after mild COVID-19. In TCRdb, the 5' RACE reads were re-called with MiXCR into one record per CDR3 protein. The profile covers approximately 480,000 distinct CDR3 sequences, with roughly 20% appearing a single time and roughly an eighth taken by the ten largest. Input material: PBMCs or a T cell subset sorted from them (not recorded which). The origin of the receptors is an adult woman who had mild COVID-19 (a few samples of this study predate the infection). Cell type and time point are not known.

This clonotype was seen only a few times. The rearrangement links TRBV12-3 or TRBV12-4 to TRBJ2-7, with 9 positions matching TRBD1. The CDR3 consists of 13 residues. The junction had 4 bases not matched to a gene; V was cut back by 4 bases and J by 6 bases. DNA for the CDR3: TGTGCCAGCAGTTGGGGACAGGGTTCCGAGCAGTACTTC. The encoded protein is CASSWGQGSEQYF.

The CDR3 region has the DNA TGTGCCAGCAGCGTAGGATCCGCTTCCCCTGGACTAGCGGGGGAATTGTACCAAGAGACCCAGTACTTC. This gives the protein CASSVGSASPGLAGELYQETQYF. The genes are TRBV9 and TRBJ2-5, with 13 nucleotides matching TRBD2. From germline, CDR1 is SGDLS and CDR2 YYNGEE. The V and J ends lost 0 bases and 0 bases, in that order; junction bases with no gene match: 20. The CDR3 runs to 23 residues.

This chain links TRBV7-8 with TRBJ2-3; TRBD1 is a possible D gene (6 bases). V was trimmed by 5 bases and J by 8 bases, leaving 20 bases between them. The CDR3 spans 15 residues. Germline V gives CDR1 SGHVS, CDR2 FQNEAQ. CDR3 in DNA: TGTGCCAGCAGCCCCAGGGGAATAAGTAAGGGTACGCAGTATTTT. This encodes CASSPRGISKGTQYF. The full variable domain, with the rest looked up from reference TRBV7-8 and TRBJ2-3, is GAGVSQSPRYKVAKRGQDVALRCDPISGHVSLFWYQQALGQGPEFLTYFQNEAQLDKSGLPSDRFFAERPEGSVSTLKIQRTQQEDSAVYLCASSPRGISKGTQYFGPGTRLTVL.

The genes are TRBV4-1 and TRBJ2-7, with a tentative D call TRBD1 (6 bases). Per germline, CDR1 MGHRA and CDR2 YSYEKL. The CDR3 consists of 15 residues. V lost 0 bases to trimming and J lost 4 bases, with 13 bases between them. Here the CDR3 reads CASSQEFLRGYEQYF. CDR3 nucleotide sequence: TGCGCCAGCAGCCAAGAGTTCCTGAGGGGGTACGAGCAGTACTTC.

This chain links TRBV7-2 with TRBJ2-3; a weak D match, TRBD1 (5 bases). Germline V gene sequence: CDR1 SGHTA, CDR2 FQGNSA. This CDR3 has 14 residues. The V end was cut by 2 bases, the J end by 3 bases, with 9 bases between. CDR3 nucleotide sequence: TGTGCCAGCAGCTTACGACAGACGACAGATACGCAGTATTTT. Amino acids: CASSLRQTTDTQYF.

Only a few counts were recorded for this clonotype. The J gene is TRBJ1-1, the V gene TRBV5-5; no firm D call. The CDR3 is 13 amino acids. V lost 5 bases, J lost 3 bases, and 11 bases lay in between. CDR1 SGHKS and CDR2 YYEKEE come from the germline V gene (reference sequence). CDR3 loop: CASRWAPDTEAFF. CDR3 coding DNA: TGTGCCAGCAGGTGGGCCCCGGACACTGAAGCTTTCTTT.

This clonotype was seen more than once but under ten times. The chain carries TRBV6-5 and TRBJ2-1, with D perhaps matching TRBD1 (6 bases). There are 17 residues in the CDR3. Germline CDR1 MNHEY, CDR2 SVGAGI. The ends were cut back, 0 bases at V and 7 bases at J, with 19 bases in the middle. CDR3 in amino acids: CASSYSIGTGLGNEQFF. The CDR3 DNA sequence: TGTGCCAGCAGTTACTCGATCGGCACAGGGTTGGGGAATGAGCAGTTCTTC.

The J gene is TRBJ1-6, the V gene TRBV4-1; D gene unclear. The CDR3 totals 14 residues. Trimming left V 0 bases short and J 10 bases short, with 10 bases between. The V gene's germline CDR1 is MGHRA and CDR2 YSYEKL. The CDR3 nucleotides read TGCGCCAGCAGCCAAGATGGATGGGAATCACCCCTCCACTTT. Translating it yields CASSQDGWESPLHF.

In this sample, this clonotype turned up a few times. This sequence joins TRBV10-3 and TRBJ2-3, with TRBD1 matching over 7 bases. The CDR3 consists of 15 residues. The germline V gene has CDR1 ENHRY and CDR2 SYGVKD. Germline trimming cut 6 bases from V and 0 bases from J; bases unmatched to any gene: 6. The CDR3 nucleotides are TGTGCCATCAGCGAGACAGGGAGAAGCACAGATACGCAGTATTTT. This gives the protein CAISETGRSTDTQYF.

The V call is TRBV6-2 or TRBV6-3, the J call TRBJ1-1; tentative D call: TRBD1 (6 bases). Germline lookup yields CDR1 MNHEY and CDR2 SVGEGT. V gave up 3 bases and J gave up 0 bases, with 14 bases separating them. This CDR3 has 16 amino acids. The CDR3 loop reads CASSYSAQGVNTEAFF. The CDR3 DNA reads TGTGCCAGCAGTTATTCGGCACAGGGCGTGAACACTGAAGCTTTCTTT.

This clonotype was observed a handful of times. V is TRBV4-1 and J is TRBJ1-6; no reliable D call. V lost 6 bases, J lost 0 bases, and 15 bases lay in between. Germline assignment: CDR1 MGHRA and CDR2 YSYEKL. The CDR3 has 17 residues. The CDR3 DNA reads as TGCGCCAGCAGTAGGCAGCCTCTAAGCTCCTATAATTCACCCCTCCACTTT. It specifies CASSRQPLSSYNSPLHF.

V usage is TRBV5-6 and J usage is TRBJ2-7; 10 positions match TRBD2. The CDR3 is 16 amino acids. V lost 4 bases to trimming and J lost 7 bases; unmatched junction nucleotides: 14. Germline loops: CDR1 SGHDT, CDR2 YYEEEE. This CDR3 reads CASSLRSGRGAKEQYF. DNA for the CDR3: TGTGCCAGCAGCCTTAGAAGCGGGAGGGGGGCAAAGGAGCAGTACTTC.

The rearrangement links TRBV10-3 to TRBJ2-1; TRBD1 is a possible D gene (6 bases). The CDR3 sequence is 12 residues long. V gave up 6 bases and J gave up 7 bases, with 10 bases separating them. Germline V gives CDR1 ENHRY, CDR2 SYGVKD. CDR3 region: CAIRPTGNEQFF. Written as DNA, the CDR3 is TGTGCCATCAGACCCACAGGGAATGAGCAGTTCTTC.

The V call is TRBV29-1, the J call TRBJ2-7, with TRBD1 matching 10 bases. Germline values: CDR1 SQVTM, CDR2 ANQGSEA. J lost 0 bases, V lost 6 bases, and 8 bases had no gene match. The CDR3 loop spans 15 amino acids. CDR3 bases: TGCAGCGTCGAGACAGGGGGCTATAACTCCTACGAGCAGTACTTC. It yields the protein CSVETGGYNSYEQYF.

The genes are TRBV4-1 and TRBJ2-7; TRBD1 aligns across 8 bases. In germline, CDR1 is MGHRA, CDR2 YSYEKL. The CDR3 loop spans 13 amino acids. Trimming cost V 3 bases and J 7 bases; bases outside gene matches: 5. CDR3 nucleotide sequence: TGCGCCAGCAGCCAGCGACAGGGGCTTGAGCAGTACTTC. Translated, it gives CASSQRQGLEQYF.

This clonotype was seen ten or more times. V and J are TRBV7-9 and TRBJ1-1, with D uncertain. The CDR3 loop spans 14 amino acids. Trimming removed 1 base at V and 1 base at J, with 7 bases between. Germline CDR1 is SEHNR and CDR2 is FQNEAQ (reference sequence). The CDR3 DNA reads TGTGCCAGCAGCTTAGGTCCAGGGAACACTGAAGCTTTCTTT. Translating it yields CASSLGPGNTEAFF.

The gene calls are TRBV7-3 and TRBJ2-2; TRBD2 matches at 8 bases. CDR1 is SGHTA and CDR2 is FQGTGA in the germline V gene. V was pared by 5 bases and J by 4 bases, with 12 bases of the junction left unmatched. CDR3 length equals 17 residues. The CDR3 DNA follows: TGTGCCAGCAGCCTCCTCCCAGCGGGGGCCCTCACCGGGGAGCTGTTTTTT. Its protein is CASSLLPAGALTGELFF.

V usage is TRBV19 and J usage is TRBJ2-1; D is ambiguous. The CDR3 runs to 9 residues. Germline V lookup: CDR1 LNHDA, CDR2 SQIVND (reference sequence). The germline V and J ends were trimmed by 9 bases and 5 bases, with 2 bases remaining between them. The CDR3 is CASNNEQFF. The DNA of the CDR3 is TGTGCCAGCAACAATGAGCAGTTCTTC. Full variable domain (remainder filled in from reference TRBV19 and TRBJ2-1): DGGITQSPKYLFRKEGQNVTLSCEQNLNHDAMYWYRQDPGQGLRLIYYSQIVNDFQKGDIAEGYSVSREKKESFPLTVTSAQKNPTAFYLCASNNEQFFGPGTRLTVL.

The chain employs TRBV7-2 and TRBJ2-3; D might be TRBD1 or TRBD2, each matching 5 bases. The V gene lost 2 bases and the J gene lost 4 bases, with 13 bases spanning the gap. The CDR3 runs to 15 residues. In germline, CDR1 is SGHTA, CDR2 FQGNSA. The CDR3 sequence: CASSLHRRGADTQYF. Written as DNA, the CDR3 is TGTGCCAGCAGCTTACACCGCCGGGGCGCAGATACGCAGTATTTT.

The rearrangement uses TRBV25-1 and TRBJ2-7; D is perhaps TRBD1 (6 bases). Trimming removed 10 bases from V and 6 bases from J, with 13 bases in between. Germline CDR1 and CDR2: MGHDK and SYGVNS. The CDR3 contains 11 residues. Here the CDR3 reads CATAQGLEQYF. DNA for the CDR3: TGTGCCACCGCACAGGGTCTCGAGCAGTACTTC.

The chain combines TRBV27 with TRBJ2-7; unclear D gene. The germline V and J ends were trimmed by 3 bases and 9 bases, with 9 bases remaining between them. This CDR3 contains 11 residues. Germline CDR1 MNHEY, CDR2 SMNVEV (reference sequence). This CDR3 is CASSFGVGQYF. The CDR3 nucleotides read TGTGCCAGCAGTTTTGGGGTAGGGCAGTACTTC.

The rearrangement uses TRBV7-3 and TRBJ2-1; 7 nucleotides agree with TRBD2. The CDR3 extends over 14 amino acids. From germline, CDR1 is SGHTA and CDR2 FQGTGA. J gave up 5 bases and V 2 bases, and 3 bases lay outside the gene matches. CDR3: CASSLRTRDNEQFF. The CDR3 DNA sequence: TGTGCCAGCAGCTTACGGACTAGGGACAATGAGCAGTTCTTC.

V usage is TRBV7-2 and J usage is TRBJ2-5; D remains unclear. Germline V CDR1 and CDR2: SGHTA, FQGNSA. V lost 1 base, J lost 5 bases, and 14 bases lay in between. The CDR3 is 15 amino acids. DNA for the CDR3: TGTGCCAGCAGCTTAGAAAAGTCTTTGTTGGAGACCCAGTACTTC. Its protein product is CASSLEKSLLETQYF.

V gene TRBV6-5 combines with J gene TRBJ1-2; 10 positions match TRBD1. The CDR3 is 14 residues long. J lost 6 bases, V lost 6 bases, and 7 bases had no gene match. The V gene's germline CDR1 is MNHEY and CDR2 SVGAGI. As DNA, the CDR3 is TGTGCCAGCAGACCCGGGACAGGGGATGATGGCTACACCTTC. The encoded protein is CASRPGTGDDGYTF.

This clonotype was counted between two and nine times. The chain has TRBV6-1 and TRBJ2-1, with D unresolved. Deletions cut 10 bases from V and 2 bases from J, with 6 bases between. The germline gives CDR1 MNHNS, CDR2 SASEGT. The CDR3 loop spans 11 amino acids. The CDR3 loop is CAIMPYNEQFF. CDR3 coding DNA: TGTGCCATCATGCCCTACAATGAGCAGTTCTTC.

This clonotype was seen only a few times. The rearrangement joins TRBV13 to TRBJ2-5; weak D call: TRBD1 (7 bases). Trimming stripped 1 base from V and 2 bases from J, with 17 bases between. CDR1 is PRHDT and CDR2 is FYEKMQ in the germline V gene (reference sequence). The CDR3 consists of 17 residues. The CDR3 sequence: CASSLVQGGGIQETQYF. CDR3 coding DNA: TGTGCCAGCAGCTTAGTGCAGGGGGGAGGAATACAAGAGACCCAGTACTTC.

This clonotype was detected only a few times. The chain recombines TRBV15 with TRBJ1-1, with D possibly TRBD1 on 5 matching bases. Germline CDR1 LNHNV, CDR2 YYDKDF (reference sequence). The V gene lost 0 bases and the J gene lost 5 bases, with 7 bases spanning the gap. This CDR3 is 13 amino acids long. CDR3 coding DNA: TGTGCCACCAGCAGAGATTGGGGGACTGAAGCTTTCTTT. Translated, it gives CATSRDWGTEAFF.

V gene TRBV7-6 combines with J gene TRBJ2-3; D call uncertain. Trimming took 4 bases from V and 4 from J, leaving 12 bases between them. The germline V gene encodes CDR1 SGHVS and CDR2 FNYEAQ. The CDR3 contains 14 residues. The CDR3 coding sequence is TGTGCCAGCAGCTCCCCATTATGGTCAGATACGCAGTATTTT. Protein sequence: CASSSPLWSDTQYF.

In this sample, this clonotype turned up a few times. The rearrangement joins TRBV11-2 to TRBJ1-2, with D maybe TRBD1 (5 bases). CDR3 length equals 15 residues. CDR1 SGHAT and CDR2 FQNNGV come from the germline V gene. Trimming pared 0 bases from V and 4 bases from J, leaving 12 bases between. CDR3 loop: CASSLDSGSRYGYTF. CDR3 nucleotides: TGTGCCAGCAGCTTAGACTCAGGGTCCCGCTATGGCTACACCTTC.